Below, 18 T cell receptor beta chains from the same sample are listed, as sequenced in a study of blood T cell repertoires in COVID-19. The repertoire was sequenced with immunoSEQ multiplex PCR; TCRdb's copy has only in-frame clones and lacks some. Counted here are around 22,000 clones, around 87% occurring once; the ten biggest clones make up 25%. The sequencing input was peripheral blood. These receptor sequences come from a human donor with active COVID-19. The donor label of this sample is uncertain.

The rearrangement joins TRBV19 to TRBJ2-5, with D perhaps matching TRBD2 (6 bases). Germline assignment: CDR1 LNHDA and CDR2 SQIVND (reference sequence). The CDR3 extends over 13 amino acids. V lost 4 bases to trimming and J lost 5 bases, with 11 bases between them. The CDR3 DNA sequence: TGTGCCAGTAGTACCGGGGGTGGGGAGACCCAGTACTTC. It codes for CASSTGGGETQYF.

V usage is TRBV6-2 or TRBV6-3 and J usage is TRBJ2-1; D may be TRBD2 (6 bases). CDR1 is MNHEY, CDR2 SVGEGT, per germline. The length of the CDR3 is 15 residues. V lost 1 base to trimming and J lost 5 bases, with 12 bases between them. CDR3 nucleotides: TGTGCCAGCAGTTACTTTACGGGAGCGGACAATGAGCAGTTCTTC. Protein: CASSYFTGADNEQFF.

The genes are TRBV29-1 and TRBJ2-3; 10 bases align to TRBD1. CDR1 is SQVTM, CDR2 ANQGSEA, per germline. V dropped 3 bases and J dropped 0; count of bases not matched to a gene: 9. There are 17 residues in the CDR3. The CDR3 DNA reads TGCAGCGTTGATACGGGACAGGGGACAACTAGCACAGATACGCAGTATTTT. Protein sequence: CSVDTGQGTTSTDTQYF.

About this clone: The junction departs from germline at one end; a sequencing error may be responsible. This chain links TRBV12-3 or TRBV12-4 with TRBJ2-7, with 7 bases that match TRBD1. The length of the CDR3 is 11 residues. The DNA for the CDR3 is TGTGCCAGCAGTTACGGGGCAGGGGGTCACTTC. Protein product: CASSYGAGGHF.

The table lists this clone with a few counts. The J gene is TRBJ1-2, the V gene TRBV28, with TRBD1 identical over 7 bases. Germline V gene data show CDR1 as MDHEN and CDR2 as SYDVKM. CDR3 length: 13 amino acids. Trimming took 3 bases from V and 2 from J; bases not matched to a gene: 0. The CDR3 protein is CASSLTGNYGYTF. The CDR3 nucleotides read TGTGCCAGCAGTTTGACAGGGAACTATGGCTACACCTTC.

V usage is TRBV12-5 and J usage is TRBJ2-1; unclear D gene. Germline V gene data show CDR1 as LGHNT and CDR2 as FRNRAP. This CDR3 spans 15 amino acids. V lost 2 bases to trimming and J lost 0 bases, with 8 bases between them. CDR3 protein: CASGLKWSSYNEQFF. The CDR3 bases are TGTGCTAGTGGTTTGAAATGGAGCTCCTACAATGAGCAGTTCTTC. The variable domain in full, completed from reference TRBV12-5 and TRBJ2-1, reads DARVTQTPRHKVTEMGQEVTMRCQPILGHNTVFWYRQTMMQGLELLAYFRNRAPLDDSGMPKDRFSAEMPDATLATLKIQPSEPRDSAVYFCASGLKWSSYNEQFFGPGTRLTVL.

The chain employs TRBV7-3 and TRBJ2-5; D is perhaps TRBD2 (6 bases). The V gene lost 2 bases and the J gene lost 2 bases, with 15 bases spanning the gap. This CDR3 has 16 residues. Germline lookup yields CDR1 SGHTA and CDR2 FQGTGA. CDR3 loop: CASSLLSSVGQETQYF. The CDR3 bases are TGTGCCAGCAGCTTATTATCTAGCGTCGGGCAAGAGACCCAGTACTTC.

The rearrangement links TRBV3-1 (or the pseudogene TRBV3-2) to TRBJ2-7; D unresolved. Looked up from germline, CDR1 is LGHDT and CDR2 is YNNKEL (reference sequence). This CDR3 is 11 amino acids long. Between the trimmed V and J ends, which lost 1 base and 7 bases, there was a span of 5 bases. The CDR3 DNA reads as TGTGCCAGCAGCCAAGGCCAGGAGCAGTACTTC. Amino acid sequence: CASSQGQEQYF.

The rearrangement joins TRBV7-7 to TRBJ2-3; possible D gene TRBD1, 6 bases. The germline V gene has CDR1 SSHAT and CDR2 FNYEAQ (reference sequence). CDR3 size: 14 residues. The CDR3 loop is CASPPRQGCDTQYF. CDR3 coding DNA: TGTGCTAGCCCACCCCGGCAGGGGTGCGATACGCAGTATTTT.

V and J are TRBV5-1 and TRBJ2-1; 10 bases map to TRBD1. Trimming removed 0 bases from V and 6 bases from J; junction bases left unmatched: 0. The CDR3 extends over 14 amino acids. Germline lookup yields CDR1 SGHRS and CDR2 YFSETQ. Written as DNA, the CDR3 is TGCGCCAGCAGCTTGGGGACAGGGGGCAATGAGCAGTTCTTC. Encoded protein: CASSLGTGGNEQFF.

The chain joins TRBV11-3 to TRBJ2-2; maybe TRBD2 (5 bases). The CDR3 length is 14 residues. Trimming shortened V by 1 base and J by 4 bases, and 7 bases separated the two germline ends. From germline, CDR1 is SGHNT and CDR2 YENEEA. CDR3 in amino acids: CASSLGRGTGELFF. The DNA for the CDR3 is TGTGCCAGCAGCTTAGGCCGGGGCACCGGGGAGCTGTTTTTT.

This clone was seen a handful of times. The chain links TRBV20-1 to TRBJ1-1, with TRBD1 as a possible D gene (5 bases). V was shortened by 3 bases and J by 11 bases, with 19 bases between the two germline ends. CDR3 length equals 13 residues. CDR1 and CDR2 from the germline V gene are DFQATT and SNEGSKA (reference sequence). For the CDR3, the DNA is TGCAGTGCTAGTAGGGGCCAGAAAGCCGACGCTTTCTTT. It specifies CSASRGQKADAFF.

This clone was observed a single time. The J gene is TRBJ2-7, the V gene TRBV6-5, with D possibly TRBD2 on 5 matching bases. The germline V and J ends were trimmed by 8 bases and 4 bases, with 15 bases remaining between them. The length of the CDR3 is 13 residues. Per the germline V gene, CDR1 is MNHEY and CDR2 is SVGAGI. In nucleotides, the CDR3 is TGTGCCAGCGGGGAGCCACCTATGTACGAGCAGTACTTC. As protein: CASGEPPMYEQYF.

The chain joins TRBV27 to TRBJ2-7, with D perhaps matching TRBD1 (5 bases). The germline V gene encodes CDR1 MNHEY and CDR2 SMNVEV (reference sequence). This CDR3 has 13 amino acids. The V and J ends lost 6 bases and 5 bases respectively, with 14 bases between them. The CDR3 reads CASRAGPSDEQYF. DNA of the CDR3: TGTGCCAGCAGGGCAGGGCCATCAGACGAGCAGTACTTC.

The chain carries TRBV7-9 and TRBJ1-6, with 8 nucleotides matching TRBD1. V trimming: 5 bases; J trimming: 6 bases; junction bases outside the gene matches: 12. The germline V gene has CDR1 SEHNR and CDR2 FQNEAQ (reference sequence). The CDR3 length is 17 residues. In DNA, the CDR3 is TGTGCCAGCAGCCCTAGGAGGGGACAGGCTCTTAATTCACCCCTCCACTTT. Protein product: CASSPRRGQALNSPLHF.

The chain employs TRBV2 and TRBJ2-3; 7 nucleotides match TRBD2. This CDR3 spans 14 amino acids. CDR1 and CDR2 (germline): SNHLY, FYNNEI. The V gene end was trimmed by 7 bases and the J gene end by 0 bases; junction bases not matched to a gene: 4. CDR3 protein: CASKTGGSTDTQYF. The CDR3 bases are TGTGCCAGCAAAACGGGGGGAAGCACAGATACGCAGTATTTT.

The V gene is TRBV7-2, the J gene TRBJ1-5, with TRBD1 matching over 7 bases. The V gene's germline CDR1 is SGHTA and CDR2 FQGNSA. This CDR3 contains 16 residues. With 1 base clipped from V and 1 base from J, the junction kept 4 bases outside the gene matches. The DNA of the CDR3 is TGTGCCAGCAGCTTAGAACCAGGGGGGAGCAATCAGCCCCAGCATTTT. Translating gives CASSLEPGGSNQPQHF.

This clone has a single count. In nucleotides, the CDR3 is TGTGCCAGCTCACCAGACAGGGGGTGGGCTGAAGCTTTCTTT. Its translation: CASSPDRGWAEAFF. The chain couples TRBV18 to TRBJ1-1; 9 nucleotides line up with TRBD1. Germline-derived CDR1 and CDR2 are KGHSH and LQKENI. The CDR3 covers 14 residues. V dropped 2 bases and J dropped 6; count of bases not matched to a gene: 4.